This entry is about one TCR beta chain. The target antigen is unknown. The PCR employed 60 Vbeta primers together with 13 Jbeta primers. Profiling relied on immunoSEQ multiplex PCR, and the TCRdb table lists in-frame clones only, not all of them. Among over 100,000 clones listed, roughly 67% were seen once. The sample comes from a study of cytomegalovirus exposure and HLA in healthy donors. Study-level results: Analysis was carried out at a later point, and it linked a missense DCLRE1C variant to TCR beta V- and J-gene trimming. Indistinguishable V segments such as TRBV6-2 and TRBV6-3 were excluded.

V was clipped by 4 bases and J by 5 bases; unmatched bases: 15. Looked up from germline, CDR1 is LGHNA and CDR2 is YNFKEQ. The CDR3 runs to 17 residues. The sequenced material came from PBMCs. This clonotype was obtained from a man aged 35 to 55 in good health and CMV-seronegative. This rearrangement joins TRBV4-2 to TRBJ1-1; 8 positions agree with TRBD1. CDR3 sequence: CASSPSLGQGVGTEAFF. DNA for the CDR3: TGTGCCAGCAGCCCTTCACTAGGACAGGGCGTAGGGACTGAAGCTTTCTTT.